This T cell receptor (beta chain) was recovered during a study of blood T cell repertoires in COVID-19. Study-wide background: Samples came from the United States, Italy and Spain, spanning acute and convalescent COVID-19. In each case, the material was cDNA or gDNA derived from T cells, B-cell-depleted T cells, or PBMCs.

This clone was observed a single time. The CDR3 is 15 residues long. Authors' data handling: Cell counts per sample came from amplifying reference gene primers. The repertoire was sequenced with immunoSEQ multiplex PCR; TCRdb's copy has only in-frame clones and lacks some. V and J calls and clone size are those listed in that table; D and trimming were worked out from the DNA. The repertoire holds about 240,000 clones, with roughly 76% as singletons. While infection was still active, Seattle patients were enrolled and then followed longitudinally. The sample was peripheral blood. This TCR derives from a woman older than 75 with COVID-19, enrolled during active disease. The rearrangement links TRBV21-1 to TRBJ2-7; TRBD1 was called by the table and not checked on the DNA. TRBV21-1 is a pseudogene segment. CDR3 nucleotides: TGTGCCAGCAGCGAAAGGGGTTTAGGGTCCTACGAGCAGTACTTC. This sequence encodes CASSERGLGSYEQYF.